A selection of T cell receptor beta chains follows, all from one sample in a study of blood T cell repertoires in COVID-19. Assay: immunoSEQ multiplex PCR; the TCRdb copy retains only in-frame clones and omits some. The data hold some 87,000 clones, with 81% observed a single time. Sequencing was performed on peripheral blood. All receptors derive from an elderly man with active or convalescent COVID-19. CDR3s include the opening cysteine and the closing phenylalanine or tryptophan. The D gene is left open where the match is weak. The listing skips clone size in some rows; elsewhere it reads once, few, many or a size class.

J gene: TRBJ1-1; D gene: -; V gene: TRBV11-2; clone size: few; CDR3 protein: CASSLDFSRAGKAFF; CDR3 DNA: TGTGCCAGCAGCTTAGACTTTTCCAGGGCAGGAAAAGCTTTCTTT
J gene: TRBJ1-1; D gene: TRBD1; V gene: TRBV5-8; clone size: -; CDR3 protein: CASSLRQGANTEAFF; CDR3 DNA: TGTGCCAGCAGCCTGAGACAGGGGGCGAACACTGAAGCTTTCTTT
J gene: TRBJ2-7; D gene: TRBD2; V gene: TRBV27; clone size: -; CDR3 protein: CASSRTSGAQYEQYF; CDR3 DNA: TGTGCCAGCAGCCGGACTAGCGGGGCACAATACGAGCAGTACTTC
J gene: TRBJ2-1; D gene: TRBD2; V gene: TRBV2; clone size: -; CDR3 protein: CASRTGLAGYNEQFF; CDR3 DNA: TGTGCCAGCAGAACGGGACTAGCGGGCTACAATGAGCAGTTCTTC
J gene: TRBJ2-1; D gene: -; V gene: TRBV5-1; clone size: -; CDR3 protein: CASSLVGQSYNEQFF; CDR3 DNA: TGCGCCAGCAGCTTGGTAGGACAATCCTACAATGAGCAGTTCTTC
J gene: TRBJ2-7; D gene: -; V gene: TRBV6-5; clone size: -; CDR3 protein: CAAEEGRRQYF; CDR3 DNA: TGTGCCGCGGAAGAGGGAAGGAGGCAGTACTTC
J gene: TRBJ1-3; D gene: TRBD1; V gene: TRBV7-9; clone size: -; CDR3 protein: CASSLTGGSYTIYF; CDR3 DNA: TGTGCCAGCAGCTTAACAGGGGGCAGCTACACCATATATTTT
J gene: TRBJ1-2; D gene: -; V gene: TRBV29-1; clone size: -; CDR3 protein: CSVDVAGNRDGYTF; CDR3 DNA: TGCAGCGTTGATGTTGCAGGGAACAGGGATGGCTACACCTTC
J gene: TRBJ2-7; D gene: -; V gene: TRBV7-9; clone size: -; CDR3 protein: CASSLEAIGEQYF; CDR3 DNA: TGTGCCAGCAGCTTAGAGGCGATCGGGGAGCAGTACTTC
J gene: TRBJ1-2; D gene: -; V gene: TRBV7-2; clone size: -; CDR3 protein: CASSLYRPQLDYGYTF; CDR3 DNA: TGTGCCAGCAGCTTATACAGACCCCAGTTGGACTATGGCTACACCTTC
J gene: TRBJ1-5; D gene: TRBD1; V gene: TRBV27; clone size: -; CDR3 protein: CASSLQGQSNQPQHF; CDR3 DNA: TGTGCCAGCAGTTTACAGGGACAGTCCAATCAGCCCCAGCATTTT
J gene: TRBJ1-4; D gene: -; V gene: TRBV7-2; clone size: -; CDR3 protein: CASSPSLREKLFF; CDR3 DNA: TGTGCCAGCAGCCCCTCGCTGAGAGAAAAACTGTTTTTT
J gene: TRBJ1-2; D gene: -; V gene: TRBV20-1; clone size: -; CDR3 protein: CSAPSSGYTF; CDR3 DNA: TGCAGTGCCCCTTCGTCTGGCTACACCTTC
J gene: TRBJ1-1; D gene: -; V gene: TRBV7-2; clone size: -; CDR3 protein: CASSLSVGRRANTEAFF; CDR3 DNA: TGTGCCAGCAGCCTTAGCGTGGGGAGGCGGGCTAACACTGAAGCTTTCTTT
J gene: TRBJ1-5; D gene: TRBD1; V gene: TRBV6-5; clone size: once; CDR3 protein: CASSSRTGGDQPQHF; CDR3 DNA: TGTGCCAGCAGTTCAAGGACAGGGGGTGATCAGCCCCAGCATTTT
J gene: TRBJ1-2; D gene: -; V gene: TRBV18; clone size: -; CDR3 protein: CASSPRRADPYGYTF; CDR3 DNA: TGTGCCAGCTCACCACGCAGGGCTGACCCCTATGGCTACACCTTC
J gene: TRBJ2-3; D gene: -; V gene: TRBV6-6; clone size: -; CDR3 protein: CASSWPGSGTQYF; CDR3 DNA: TGTGCCAGCAGTTGGCCAGGATCCGGTACGCAGTATTTT
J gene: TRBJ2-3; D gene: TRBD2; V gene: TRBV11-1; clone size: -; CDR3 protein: CASSTLAGGLTDTQYF; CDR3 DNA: TGTGCCAGCAGCACCCTAGCGGGGGGGCTCACAGATACGCAGTATTTT
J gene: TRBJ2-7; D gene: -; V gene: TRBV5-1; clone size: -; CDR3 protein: CASSLAFGGSEQYF; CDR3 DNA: TGCGCCAGCAGCTTGGCCTTTGGAGGGAGCGAGCAGTACTTC
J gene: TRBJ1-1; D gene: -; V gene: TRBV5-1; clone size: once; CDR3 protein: CASSLGRNRNTEAFF; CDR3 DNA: TGCGCCAGCAGCTTGGGTCGGAACAGGAACACTGAAGCTTTCTTT
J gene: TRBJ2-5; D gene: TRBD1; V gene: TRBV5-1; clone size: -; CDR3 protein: CASNRGMLQETQYF; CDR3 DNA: TGCGCCAGCAACAGGGGAATGCTTCAAGAGACCCAGTACTTC
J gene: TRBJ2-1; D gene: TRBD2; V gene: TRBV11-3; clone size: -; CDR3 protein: CASSFSGGYNEQFF; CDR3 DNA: TGTGCCAGCAGCTTTAGCGGGGGGTACAATGAGCAGTTCTTC
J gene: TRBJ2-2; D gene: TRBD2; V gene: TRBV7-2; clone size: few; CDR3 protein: CASSSGGTPPGELFF; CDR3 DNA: TGTGCCAGCTCTAGCGGGGGAACCCCCCCCGGGGAGCTGTTTTTT
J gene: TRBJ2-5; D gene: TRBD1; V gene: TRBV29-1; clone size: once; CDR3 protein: CSVSTSRDRGRIAQETQYF; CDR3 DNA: TGCAGCGTCAGCACCTCCCGGGACAGGGGGCGAATAGCGCAAGAGACCCAGTACTTC
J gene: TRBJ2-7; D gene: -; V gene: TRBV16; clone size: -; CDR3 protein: CASQRWAGPYEQYF; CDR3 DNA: TGTGCCAGCCAGAGGTGGGCAGGGCCCTACGAGCAGTACTTC
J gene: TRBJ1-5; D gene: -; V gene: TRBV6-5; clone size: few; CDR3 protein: CASVRGSNQPQHF; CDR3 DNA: TGTGCCAGCGTACGGGGGAGCAATCAGCCCCAGCATTTT
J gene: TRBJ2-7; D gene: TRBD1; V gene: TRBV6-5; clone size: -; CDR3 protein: CASRLTGGREQYF; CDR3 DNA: TGTGCCAGCAGACTGACAGGGGGCAGGGAGCAGTACTTC
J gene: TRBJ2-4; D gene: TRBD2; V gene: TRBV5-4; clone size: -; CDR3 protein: CASSPGLAGNLAKNIQYF; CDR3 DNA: TGTGCCAGCAGCCCGGGGCTAGCGGGGAACCTAGCCAAAAACATTCAGTACTTC
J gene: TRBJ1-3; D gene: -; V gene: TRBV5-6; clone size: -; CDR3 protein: CASSYSSGNTIYF; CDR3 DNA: TGTGCCAGCAGTTATAGCTCTGGAAACACCATATATTTT
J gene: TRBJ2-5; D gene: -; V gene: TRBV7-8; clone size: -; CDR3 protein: CASSPGVQRGSWETQYF; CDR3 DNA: TGTGCCAGCAGCCCAGGGGTCCAGCGGGGATCGTGGGAGACCCAGTACTTC
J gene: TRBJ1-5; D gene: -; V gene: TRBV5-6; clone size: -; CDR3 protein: CASSRLVDIQRGGQPQHF; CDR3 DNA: TGTGCCAGCAGCCGCCTCGTCGACATTCAGAGGGGAGGCCAGCCCCAGCATTTT
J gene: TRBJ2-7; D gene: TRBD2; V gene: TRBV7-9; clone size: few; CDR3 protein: CASSLRTSGGLLYEQYF; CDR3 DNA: TGTGCCAGCAGCTTACGGACTAGCGGGGGCCTACTCTACGAGCAGTACTTC
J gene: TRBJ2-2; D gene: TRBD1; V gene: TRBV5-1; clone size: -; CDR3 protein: CASSPLRQGGTGELFF; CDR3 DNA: TGCGCCAGCAGCCCACTCCGACAGGGCGGGACCGGGGAGCTGTTTTTT
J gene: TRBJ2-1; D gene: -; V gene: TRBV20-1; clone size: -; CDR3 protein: CSARIYNEQFF; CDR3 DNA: TGCAGTGCTAGAATATACAATGAGCAGTTCTTC
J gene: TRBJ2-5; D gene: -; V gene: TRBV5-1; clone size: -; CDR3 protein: CASSFLEETQYF; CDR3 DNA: TGCGCCAGCAGCTTCCTGGAGGAGACCCAGTACTTC
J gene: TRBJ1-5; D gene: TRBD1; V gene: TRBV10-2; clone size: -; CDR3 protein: CASNQGARGQPQHF; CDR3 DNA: TGCGCCAGCAATCAGGGGGCGCGGGGGCAGCCCCAGCATTTT
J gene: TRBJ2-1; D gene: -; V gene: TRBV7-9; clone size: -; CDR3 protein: CASNRAGEEQFF; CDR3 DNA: TGTGCCAGCAACCGGGCCGGGGAGGAGCAGTTCTTC
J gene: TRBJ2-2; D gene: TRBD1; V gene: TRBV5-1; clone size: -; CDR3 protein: CASSNPGTGDTGELFF; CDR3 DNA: TGCGCCAGCAGCAACCCCGGGACAGGGGACACCGGGGAGCTGTTTTTT